The 31 T cell receptor beta chains below all came from one sample that was sequenced in a study of T cells in Graves' hyperthyroidism and ophthalmopathy. TCR beta CDR3 regions were amplified from RNA. RT-PCR in the first round (using the HTBI primer set) targeted the TCR CDR3. MiXCR, applied by TCRdb to the multiplex PCR reads, yields one record per CDR3 protein. The data contain approximately 360,000 distinct CDR3 sequences, 20% to 25% of them singletons. The sample consisted of blood. The receptors derive from a man between 45 and 60 years old with Graves' hyperthyroidism.

This clonotype was seen a few times. This chain joins TRBV6-4 and TRBJ2-7; 7 bases are a match to TRBD2. Germline lookup yields CDR1 MRHNA and CDR2 SNTAGT. V shed 0 bases, J shed 6 bases, and the junction held 2 bases outside the gene matches. The CDR3 length is 13 residues. This CDR3 is CASSDSTSAEQYF. CDR3 coding DNA: TGTGCCAGCAGTGACTCAACTAGCGCCGAGCAGTACTTC.

This chain links TRBV3-1 with TRBJ2-5; unclear D gene. Trimming shortened V by 0 bases and J by 5 bases, and 4 bases separated the two germline ends. Looked up from germline, CDR1 is LGHDT and CDR2 is YNNKEL (reference sequence). The CDR3 runs to 12 residues. CDR3 in DNA: TGTGCCAGCAGCCAAGATCAGGAGACCCAGTACTTC. It encodes CASSQDQETQYF.

The J gene is TRBJ1-5, the V gene TRBV28, with 9 positions matching TRBD1. Germline assignment: CDR1 MDHEN and CDR2 SYDVKM. V lost 6 bases and J lost 5; bases outside the gene matches: 8. CDR3 size: 15 residues. CDR3 sequence (DNA): TGTGCCAGCAGGGGGACAGGGAGGTTTTATCAGCCCCAGCATTTT. Translating it yields CASRGTGRFYQPQHF.

This clonotype was seen repeatedly, ten times or more. The chain uses TRBV5-1 and TRBJ2-7, with 9 bases matching TRBD1. V trimming: 0 bases; J trimming: 2 bases; junction bases outside the gene matches: 3. The CDR3 totals 15 residues. Germline CDR1 reads SGHRS; CDR2 reads YFSETQ. In DNA form, the CDR3 reads TGCGCCAGCAGCTTGGCTGGGACAGGGCCCTACGAGCAGTACTTC. Translating gives CASSLAGTGPYEQYF.

This clonotype showed up just a few times. The CDR3 protein is CASSQTGMGQPQHF. Here the CDR3 DNA reads TGCGCCAGCAGCCAAACAGGGATGGGTCAGCCCCAGCATTTT. The chain uses TRBV5-1 and TRBJ1-5, with D possibly TRBD1 on 6 matching bases. Germline values: CDR1 SGHRS, CDR2 YFSETQ. Trimming shortened V by 4 bases and J by 6 bases, and 14 bases separated the two germline ends. CDR3 length equals 14 residues.

The V gene is TRBV3-1, the J gene TRBJ2-7; D remains ambiguous. Trimming left V 0 bases short and J 4 bases short, with 13 bases between. The length of the CDR3 is 15 residues. Germline-derived CDR1 and CDR2 are LGHDT and YNNKEL (reference sequence). The CDR3 nucleotides read TGTGCCAGCAGCCAAGATGAGGACGCAGATTACGAGCAGTACTTC. This codes for CASSQDEDADYEQYF.

This clonotype was picked up many times. This chain links TRBV9 with TRBJ2-7; no clear D gene. Germline V lookup: CDR1 SGDLS, CDR2 YYNGEE. V was shortened by 0 bases and J by 0 bases, with 7 bases between the two germline ends. This CDR3 is built from 14 residues. In DNA form, the CDR3 reads TGTGCCAGCAGCGTAGAACCGGTCTCCTACGAGCAGTACTTC. This gives the protein CASSVEPVSYEQYF.

This clonotype occurred many times. This sequence joins TRBV5-1 and TRBJ2-7, with 11 positions matching TRBD2. Looked up from germline, CDR1 is SGHRS and CDR2 is YFSETQ. The CDR3 has 15 amino acids. The V and J ends lost 7 bases and 4 bases, in that order; junction bases with no gene match: 10. Written as DNA, the CDR3 is TGCGCCAGCCGCCTTACTAGCGGGAGTTCATACGAGCAGTACTTC. Amino acid sequence: CASRLTSGSSYEQYF.

As to this clonotype: An end of the junction does not agree with germline; a read error may underlie this. The chain recombines TRBV12-3 or TRBV12-4 with TRBJ1-3; D is possibly TRBD1 (5 bases). The CDR3 loop spans 15 amino acids. The CDR3 region has the DNA TGTGCCAGCAGTTCCTACGACAGAACTGGAAACACCACATATTTT. It translates to CASSSYDRTGNTTYF.

This clonotype was detected ten times or more. This chain uses TRBV12-3 or TRBV12-4 with TRBJ2-1; 14 bases are a match to TRBD2. The CDR3 totals 16 residues. Trimming at V came to 6 bases and at J to 9 bases, leaving 10 bases not matched to a gene. CDR3 in amino acids: CASSLGLAGEGGEQFF. In DNA form, the CDR3 reads TGTGCCAGCAGCCTGGGACTAGCGGGGGAGGGGGGTGAGCAGTTCTTC.

This clonotype was seen ten or more times. The V gene is TRBV11-2, the J gene TRBJ2-1, with D possibly being TRBD2 (5 bases). Germline CDR1 SGHAT, CDR2 FQNNGV. There are 15 residues in the CDR3. V lost 3 bases and J lost 8, with 17 bases in between. CDR3 residues: CASSLEGYAGDEQFF. In DNA form, the CDR3 reads TGTGCCAGCAGCTTGGAAGGATACGCGGGCGATGAGCAGTTCTTC.

This clonotype occurred once. A single base separates this from a much larger clone, so it may be a read error. The chain employs TRBV5-1 and TRBJ2-3, with D uncertain. Germline-derived CDR1 and CDR2 are SGHRS and YFSETQ. This CDR3 spans 12 amino acids. The CDR3: CAGSLSSDTQYF. DNA for the CDR3: TGCGCCGGCAGCTTGTCTTCCGATACGCAGTATTTT.

J is TRBJ2-1 and V is TRBV5-1; 9 bases align to TRBD1. There are 14 residues in the CDR3. Trimming took 2 bases from V and 6 from J; bases not matched to a gene: 3. Germline CDR1 is SGHRS and CDR2 is YFSETQ. CDR3 nucleotide sequence: TGCGCCAGCAGCTTACAGGGGGCGGGCAATGAGCAGTTCTTC. Residues: CASSLQGAGNEQFF.

A few counts support this clonotype. The rearrangement links TRBV19 to TRBJ2-7; maybe TRBD1 (6 bases). CDR1 and CDR2 (germline): LNHDA, SQIVND (reference sequence). Trimming removed 8 bases at V and 0 bases at J, with 11 bases between. This CDR3 has 13 residues. This CDR3 reads CASADRSSYEQYF. The CDR3 DNA reads as TGTGCCAGTGCCGACAGGAGCTCCTACGAGCAGTACTTC.

J is TRBJ2-1 and V is TRBV5-1, with D possibly TRBD1 on 6 matching bases. The length of the CDR3 is 15 residues. Germline V lookup: CDR1 SGHRS, CDR2 YFSETQ. Trimming removed 5 bases at V and 5 bases at J, with 17 bases between. The CDR3 DNA is TGCGCCAGCAGTCAGGACAGCCTCTTTAACAATGAGCAGTTCTTC. Amino acids: CASSQDSLFNNEQFF.

In its sample, this clonotype was seen a few times. The rearrangement joins TRBV11-2 to TRBJ1-3; 7 bases agree with TRBD1. With V trimmed by 10 bases and J by 0 bases, 18 bases remained unmatched. From germline, CDR1 is SGHAT and CDR2 FQNNGV. CDR3 length equals 18 residues. Here the CDR3 reads CAIPRLGKDRNSGNTIYF. CDR3 DNA: TGTGCCATCCCGCGACTGGGAAAGGACAGGAACTCTGGAAACACCATATATTTT.

V and J are TRBV7-9 and TRBJ1-1, with D uncertain. This CDR3 contains 13 residues. Per the germline V gene, CDR1 is SEHNR and CDR2 is FQNEAQ (reference sequence). Trimming shortened V by 2 bases and J by 4 bases, and 8 bases separated the two germline ends. The CDR3: CASSLYDGTEAFF. CDR3 bases: TGTGCCAGCAGCTTATATGATGGCACTGAAGCTTTCTTT.

This clonotype was detected a few times. The chain couples TRBV7-9 to TRBJ2-1; 9 positions agree with TRBD2. V was clipped by 5 bases and J by 8 bases; unmatched bases: 10. Germline CDR1 reads SEHNR; CDR2 reads FQNEAQ (reference sequence). CDR3 length equals 15 residues. The DNA of the CDR3 is TGTGCCAGCAGCAAAGGACTAGGCGGGGGGGATGAGCAGTTCTTC. Translation gives CASSKGLGGGDEQFF.

This clonotype was detected only a few times. The chain employs TRBV7-9 and TRBJ2-1; 14 nucleotides agree with TRBD2. CDR1 is SEHNR and CDR2 is FQNEAQ in the germline V gene (reference sequence). V gave up 5 bases and J gave up 12 bases; unmatched junction bases: 9. This CDR3 is 15 amino acids long. In nucleotides, the CDR3 is TGTGCCAGCAGCCCCCTGGGACTAGCGGGAGTCCTGCAGTTCTTC. This sequence encodes CASSPLGLAGVLQFF.

The chain carries TRBV6-1 and TRBJ2-7; D gene unclear. Germline loops: CDR1 MNHNS, CDR2 SASEGT. V was trimmed by 6 bases and J by 2 bases, leaving 8 bases between them. This CDR3 region has 12 residues. The CDR3, as DNA: TGTGCCAGCAGCCGAGATGCCTACGAGCAGTACTTC. It is translated as CASSRDAYEQYF.

The V call is TRBV12-3 or TRBV12-4, the J call TRBJ2-2, with D unclear. Trimming left V 10 bases short and J 3 bases short, with 15 bases between. The CDR3 length is 14 residues. CDR3 amino acids: CAIRDRTYTGELFF. DNA of the CDR3: TGTGCCATCAGAGACCGGACGTACACCGGGGAGCTGTTTTTT.

The sample holds many counts of this clonotype. The V gene is TRBV20-1, the J gene TRBJ2-2; 9 bases fit TRBD1. The length of the CDR3 is 14 residues. Trimming at V came to 6 bases and at J to 3 bases, leaving 5 bases not matched to a gene. The germline CDR1 and CDR2 sequences are DFQATT and SNEGSKA (reference sequence). CDR3 loop: CSALRDRDTGELFF. The CDR3 coding sequence is TGCAGTGCGCTCCGGGACAGGGACACCGGGGAGCTGTTTTTT.

The sample holds a few counts of this clonotype. The rearrangement uses TRBV6-1 and TRBJ1-4; D gene uncertain. Looked up from germline, CDR1 is MNHNS and CDR2 is SASEGT. V was pared by 7 bases and J by 1 base, with 10 bases between. The CDR3 has 14 amino acids. CDR3 protein: CASKQGLTNEKLFF. The CDR3 nucleotides are TGTGCCAGCAAACAAGGGTTAACTAATGAAAAACTGTTTTTT.

V usage is TRBV7-3 and J usage is TRBJ2-3, with D uncertain. Trimming removed 5 bases at V and 2 bases at J, with 8 bases between. Per the germline V gene, CDR1 is SGHTA and CDR2 is FQGTGA. The CDR3 contains 13 residues. CDR3 amino acids: CASSVSLTDTQYF. CDR3 nucleotides: TGTGCCAGCAGCGTGTCTCTCACAGATACGCAGTATTTT.

The V and J genes are TRBV13 and TRBJ2-7, with D possibly being TRBD2 (6 bases). V lost 5 bases and J 2 bases, leaving 16 bases between the germline ends. The V gene's germline CDR1 is PRHDT and CDR2 FYEKMQ (reference sequence). The CDR3 totals 15 residues. This chain's CDR3 is CASSGSGTRTYEQYF. CDR3 sequence (DNA): TGTGCCAGCAGCGGATCCGGGACTCGCACCTACGAGCAGTACTTC.

The V gene is TRBV28, the J gene TRBJ2-1, with 10 bases lining up with TRBD2. Germline trimming cut 6 bases from V and 4 bases from J; bases unmatched to any gene: 9. From germline, CDR1 is MDHEN and CDR2 SYDVKM. This CDR3 comprises 16 residues. CDR3 loop: CASRKPGTSAYNEQFF. The CDR3 DNA sequence: TGTGCCAGCAGGAAACCCGGGACTAGCGCTTACAATGAGCAGTTCTTC.

The chain has TRBV30 and TRBJ1-2; 9 bases match TRBD1. CDR1 is GTSNPN, CDR2 SVGIG, per germline (reference sequence). After removal of 2 bases from V and 8 bases from J, the junction contained 12 bases not matched to a gene. This CDR3 has 15 amino acids. The CDR3 nucleotides read TGTGCCTGGAGTACACAGGGGGCGCAGACTAAAGGCTACACCTTC. Translated, it gives CAWSTQGAQTKGYTF.

This clonotype was counted only a few times. The J gene is TRBJ1-3, the V gene TRBV28; no clear D. The CDR3 is 14 residues long. Per the germline V gene, CDR1 is MDHEN and CDR2 is SYDVKM. V lost 4 bases and J 1 base, leaving 8 bases between the germline ends. The CDR3 here is CASSSRPSGNTIYF. CDR3 nucleotides: TGTGCCAGCAGTTCAAGGCCGTCTGGAAACACCATATATTTT.

This clonotype appeared a few times. The chain recombines TRBV5-1 with TRBJ1-1; possibly TRBD1 for D (5 bases). Trimming took off 5 bases at V and 5 bases at J, with 13 bases between the two ends. The CDR3 consists of 13 residues. Per germline, CDR1 SGHRS and CDR2 YFSETQ. The CDR3 spells CASRFAGETEAFF. The CDR3 DNA reads as TGCGCCAGCAGGTTTGCGGGGGAGACTGAAGCTTTCTTT. The full variable domain, completed using reference TRBV5-1 and TRBJ1-1, is KAGVTQTPRYLIKTRGQQVTLSCSPISGHRSVSWYQQTPGQGLQFLFEYFSETQRNKGNFPGRFSGRQFSNSRSEMNVSTLELGDSALYLCASRFAGETEAFFGQGTRLTVV.

The rearrangement uses TRBV27 and TRBJ2-3; possibly TRBD1 for D (5 bases). Germline CDR1 is MNHEY and CDR2 is SMNVEV (reference sequence). Trimming cost V 2 bases and J 7 bases, with 10 bases left between them. The CDR3 runs 13 residues. The CDR3 sequence: CASSLQGLYTQYF. The CDR3 region has the DNA TGTGCCAGCAGTTTACAGGGTCTATATACGCAGTATTTT.

CDR3 sequence: CSARGQAYEQYF. The CDR3 bases are TGCAGTGCCCGAGGGCAGGCCTACGAGCAGTACTTC. V is TRBV20-1 and J is TRBJ2-7; tentative D call: TRBD2 (5 bases). V dropped 6 bases and J dropped 2 bases, with 11 bases sitting between them. CDR3 length equals 12 residues. From germline, CDR1 is DFQATT and CDR2 SNEGSKA (reference sequence).